One sample yielded the 26 T cell receptor beta chains listed below, sequenced in a study of CD8 T cells in ankylosing spondylitis. TCRdb re-called the 5' RACE reads with MiXCR, one entry per CDR3 protein. The sample records around 230,000 distinct CDR3 sequences, 8% to 10% being singletons. The sample comprised blood, either unsorted or a sorted T cell fraction (not recorded which). Source of these receptors: a female donor with ankylosing spondylitis or in good health (not recorded which).

This clonotype was seen many times. The chain is built from TRBV6-1 and TRBJ1-2; 8 positions match TRBD1. The germline CDR1 and CDR2 sequences are MNHNS and SASEGT. The CDR3 has 14 residues. The V gene end was trimmed by 4 bases and the J gene end by 5 bases; junction bases not matched to a gene: 6. The CDR3 reads CASSGGTGGYGYTF. Here the CDR3 DNA reads TGTGCCAGCAGTGGAGGGACAGGAGGGTATGGCTACACCTTC.

This clonotype was seen at least ten times. The chain has TRBV6-1 and TRBJ2-5, with D perhaps TRBD2 (6 bases). Germline-derived CDR1 and CDR2 are MNHNS and SASEGT. The CDR3 extends over 15 amino acids. V was shortened by 1 base and J by 4 bases, with 13 bases between the two germline ends. The CDR3 protein is CASSEVGGWAETQYF. CDR3 bases: TGTGCCAGCAGTGAAGTGGGGGGTTGGGCAGAGACCCAGTACTTC.

The V gene is TRBV7-2, the J gene TRBJ1-5; no definite D call. Per the germline V gene, CDR1 is SGHTA and CDR2 is FQGNSA. Trimming took off 3 bases at V and 7 bases at J, with 19 bases between the two ends. The CDR3 runs to 16 residues. The CDR3 region is CASSFTGPPGGQPQHF. The CDR3 DNA reads as TGTGCCAGCAGCTTCACTGGGCCCCCGGGTGGGCAGCCCCAGCATTTT. The full variable domain, in which reference TRBV7-2 and TRBJ1-5 provide the parts outside the CDR3, is GAGVSQSPSNKVTEKGKDVELRCDPISGHTALYWYRQSLGQGLEFLIYFQGNSAPDKSGLPSDRFSAERTGGSVSTLTIQRTQQEDSAVYLCASSFTGPPGGQPQHFGDGTRLSIL.

This clonotype was recorded many times. This chain connects TRBV20-1 to TRBJ2-1, with D perhaps matching TRBD1 (5 bases). The CDR3 is made up of 16 amino acids. CDR1 DFQATT and CDR2 SNEGSKA come from the germline V gene (reference sequence). The germline V and J ends were trimmed by 1 base and 0 bases, with 13 bases remaining between them. The CDR3 DNA sequence: TGCAGTGCTAGAGGGGGCGTTAGGTCCTCCTACAATGAGCAGTTCTTC. Translation gives CSARGGVRSSYNEQFF.

V is TRBV28 and J is TRBJ2-3; 11 bases match TRBD2. Trimming removed 5 bases from V and 6 bases from J; junction bases left unmatched: 13. The CDR3 extends over 17 amino acids. CDR1 is MDHEN, CDR2 SYDVKM, per germline. The DNA of the CDR3 is TGTGCCAGCAGTCCCGTAGCGGGAGGGTGGGGTCGGGATACGCAGTATTTT. Its protein product is CASSPVAGGWGRDTQYF.

This clonotype was counted a few times. The chain has TRBV6-5 and TRBJ2-5; TRBD2 matches 7 bases. Per germline, CDR1 MNHEY and CDR2 SVGAGI. The CDR3 covers 17 residues. The ends lost 2 bases at V and 1 base at J; junction bases unmatched: 10. The CDR3 is CASSYRRERLTQETQYF. CDR3 in DNA: TGTGCCAGCAGTTACCGGCGGGAGCGCCTCACCCAAGAGACCCAGTACTTC.

This clonotype was found many times. The chain couples TRBV6-2 or TRBV6-3 to TRBJ2-5, with 9 bases matching TRBD2. CDR1 and CDR2 from the germline V gene are MNHEY and SVGEGT. V shed 4 bases and J 7 bases; nucleotides not matched to a gene: 4. The CDR3 is made up of 13 amino acids. CDR3 sequence (DNA): TGTGCCAGCAGTTTTCGGACTAGCGCGACCCAGTACTTC. It yields the protein CASSFRTSATQYF.

This clonotype was observed at least ten times. This sequence joins TRBV19 and TRBJ1-4; D perhaps matches TRBD1 (6 bases). The CDR3 is 14 amino acids. Germline CDR1 is LNHDA and CDR2 is SQIVND (reference sequence). Between the trimmed V and J ends, which lost 10 bases and 7 bases, there was a span of 19 bases. CDR3 sequence reads: CATSPGTIPEKLFF. The CDR3 DNA reads as TGTGCCACCTCCCCGGGGACAATTCCTGAAAAACTGTTTTTT.

At least ten counts were recorded for this clonotype. The chain joins TRBV2 to TRBJ2-3; 10 bases fit TRBD1. The CDR3 extends over 15 amino acids. Trimming cost V 5 bases and J 1 base; bases outside gene matches: 3. From germline, CDR1 is SNHLY and CDR2 FYNNEI. The CDR3 DNA reads as TGTGCCAGCAGTCCGGACAGGGGGGGCACAGATACGCAGTATTTT. Protein: CASSPDRGGTDTQYF.

This clonotype was detected ten times or more. This chain links TRBV6-2 or TRBV6-3 with TRBJ1-5; the D gene is possibly TRBD1 (5 bases). Germline lookup yields CDR1 MNHEY and CDR2 SVGEGT. V lost 5 bases to trimming and J lost 0 bases, with 11 bases between them. The CDR3 consists of 15 residues. DNA of the CDR3: TGTGCCAGCAGTGGCAGGGCCTATAGCAATCAGCCCCAGCATTTT. It translates to CASSGRAYSNQPQHF.

This clonotype was counted ten times or more. The CDR3 sequence: CASSFASYEQYF. The CDR3, as DNA: TGTGCCAGCAGTTTCGCGTCCTACGAGCAGTACTTC. The gene calls are TRBV28 and TRBJ2-7; D unresolved. The CDR3 contains 12 residues. The V and J ends lost 3 bases and 1 base respectively, with 4 bases between them. The germline V gene encodes CDR1 MDHEN and CDR2 SYDVKM.

This clonotype was observed at least ten times. The chain combines TRBV28 with TRBJ2-3; maybe TRBD1 (7 bases). Germline CDR1 is MDHEN and CDR2 is SYDVKM. This CDR3 spans 17 amino acids. V was clipped by 5 bases and J by 2 bases, with 20 bases between them. In nucleotides, the CDR3 is TGTGCCAGCAGTCCCCAGAGGGGGCGGGAACACACAGATACGCAGTATTTT. It codes for CASSPQRGREHTDTQYF.

Ten or more counts support this clonotype. This chain uses TRBV7-2 with TRBJ2-3, with 12 bases that match TRBD2. Germline trimming cut 0 bases from V and 3 bases from J; bases unmatched to any gene: 10. Germline V gives CDR1 SGHTA, CDR2 FQGNSA. The CDR3 totals 19 residues. CDR3: CASSLAPTSGRLGTDTQYF. In DNA form, the CDR3 reads TGTGCCAGCAGCTTAGCCCCTACTAGCGGGAGGCTTGGGACAGATACGCAGTATTTT. Drawing the rest from reference TRBV7-2 and TRBJ2-3, the complete variable domain is GAGVSQSPSNKVTEKGKDVELRCDPISGHTALYWYRQSLGQGLEFLIYFQGNSAPDKSGLPSDRFSAERTGGSVSTLTIQRTQQEDSAVYLCASSLAPTSGRLGTDTQYFGPGTRLTVL.

This clonotype was seen at least ten times. The genes are TRBV5-6 and TRBJ1-1; D not certain. The CDR3 loop spans 15 amino acids. V lost 1 base and J 5 bases, leaving 15 bases between the germline ends. From germline, CDR1 is SGHDT and CDR2 YYEEEE. The CDR3 bases are TGTGCCAGCAGCTTGTGGCCGGCTCAGAGGACTGAAGCTTTCTTT. It encodes CASSLWPAQRTEAFF.

This clonotype came up many times. The chain joins TRBV29-1 to TRBJ2-1; possibly TRBD2 for D (5 bases). Germline V gene sequence: CDR1 SQVTM, CDR2 ANQGSEA. CDR3 length: 13 residues. CDR3 DNA: TGCACCTGGGGAAGGAGGAATTCCAATGAGCAGTTCTTC. This encodes CTWGRRNSNEQFF.

In this sample, this clonotype turned up many times. V usage is TRBV3-1 and J usage is TRBJ2-5; D perhaps matches TRBD2 (6 bases). V lost 1 base, J lost 5 bases, and 17 bases lay in between. This CDR3 spans 16 amino acids. Germline V gene lookup returns CDR1 LGHDT and CDR2 YNNKEL (reference sequence). The DNA for the CDR3 is TGTGCCAGCAGCCAAGGGAGGGTATCGACTACGGAGACCCAGTACTTC. Protein product: CASSQGRVSTTETQYF.

The chain joins TRBV25-1 to TRBJ1-3; D is possibly TRBD1 (5 bases). The CDR3 is 14 amino acids. Germline CDR1 MGHDK, CDR2 SYGVNS. Deletions cut 3 bases from V and 3 bases from J, with 9 bases between. In nucleotides, the CDR3 is TGTGCCAGCAGTGACCGGACAAATGGAAACACCATATATTTT. Its protein is CASSDRTNGNTIYF.

This clonotype came up many times. The chain combines TRBV12-3 or TRBV12-4 with TRBJ1-5; TRBD1 matches at 9 bases. Trimming at V came to 5 bases and at J to 7 bases, leaving 3 bases not matched to a gene. The CDR3 spans 13 residues. The CDR3, as DNA: TGTGCCAGCAGTGGGACAGGGCGCCAGCCCCAGCATTTT. This gives the protein CASSGTGRQPQHF.

This clonotype was found many times. The gene calls are TRBV20-1 and TRBJ1-1; possibly TRBD1 for D (5 bases). CDR3 length equals 15 residues. Germline CDR1 and CDR2: DFQATT and SNEGSKA (reference sequence). The ends were cut back, 0 bases at V and 1 base at J, with 12 bases in the middle. This CDR3 reads CSARDGVGTNTEAFF. The DNA for the CDR3 is TGCAGTGCTAGAGACGGCGTAGGGACGAACACTGAAGCTTTCTTT.

The CDR3 spells CASSPEKASSYNSPLHF. DNA of the CDR3: TGTGCCAGCAGCCCGGAAAAAGCGAGCTCCTATAATTCACCCCTCCACTTT. The chain couples TRBV7-2 to TRBJ1-6; no clear D. This CDR3 has 17 amino acids. The V end was cut by 5 bases, the J end by 0 bases, with 14 bases between. Germline V gene lookup returns CDR1 SGHTA and CDR2 FQGNSA.

Many counts were recorded for this clonotype. This chain uses TRBV3-1 with TRBJ2-7; D gene uncertain. CDR3 length equals 14 residues. The V and J ends lost 3 bases and 2 bases respectively, with 11 bases between them. Germline V CDR1 and CDR2: LGHDT, YNNKEL (reference sequence). CDR3 sequence: CASSQGTVTYEQYF. The CDR3 DNA is TGTGCCAGCAGCCAGGGAACGGTGACCTACGAGCAGTACTTC.

This clonotype was counted at least ten times. The chain recombines TRBV20-1 with TRBJ2-7; 7 bases agree with TRBD2. Looked up from germline, CDR1 is DFQATT and CDR2 is SNEGSKA (reference sequence). CDR3 length: 14 residues. The V and J ends lost 0 bases and 2 bases, in that order; junction bases with no gene match: 4. CDR3 protein: CSAREAGFTYEQYF. The CDR3 DNA sequence: TGCAGTGCTAGAGAAGCGGGGTTCACCTACGAGCAGTACTTC.

The V gene is TRBV5-6, the J gene TRBJ1-2; D unresolved. This CDR3 spans 14 amino acids. Between the trimmed V and J ends, which lost 0 bases and 9 bases, there was a span of 15 bases. Germline values: CDR1 SGHDT, CDR2 YYEEEE. The CDR3 spells CASSLGQAVTRYTF. Written as DNA, the CDR3 is TGTGCCAGCAGCTTGGGGCAGGCAGTTACTCGCTACACCTTC.

Only a few counts were recorded for this clonotype. This rearrangement joins TRBV13 to TRBJ2-1, with a possible D match to TRBD2 (5 bases). Trimming removed 0 bases at V and 9 bases at J, with 9 bases between. Per the germline V gene, CDR1 is PRHDT and CDR2 is FYEKMQ (reference sequence). This CDR3 has 13 residues. The CDR3 spells CASSLGRAPEQFF. The CDR3 DNA is TGTGCCAGCAGCTTAGGGAGGGCCCCTGAGCAGTTCTTC.

This clonotype was observed many times. The chain recombines TRBV3-1 with TRBJ2-2; D possibly corresponds to TRBD1 (5 bases). This CDR3 comprises 14 residues. Germline lookup yields CDR1 LGHDT and CDR2 YNNKEL (reference sequence). Trimming shortened V by 1 base and J by 7 bases, and 10 bases separated the two germline ends. The DNA of the CDR3 is TGTGCCAGCAGCCAAGCAGGGAAGGGCGGGGAGCTGTTTTTT. This encodes CASSQAGKGGELFF.

The chain employs TRBV5-1 and TRBJ2-3; 13 positions agree with TRBD2. The CDR3 has 17 amino acids. V shed 3 bases and J 6 bases; nucleotides not matched to a gene: 10. The V gene's germline CDR1 is SGHRS and CDR2 YFSETQ. CDR3 amino acids: CASSYIGTSGIRDTQYF. DNA for the CDR3: TGCGCCAGCAGCTATATAGGGACTAGCGGGATTAGGGATACGCAGTATTTT.